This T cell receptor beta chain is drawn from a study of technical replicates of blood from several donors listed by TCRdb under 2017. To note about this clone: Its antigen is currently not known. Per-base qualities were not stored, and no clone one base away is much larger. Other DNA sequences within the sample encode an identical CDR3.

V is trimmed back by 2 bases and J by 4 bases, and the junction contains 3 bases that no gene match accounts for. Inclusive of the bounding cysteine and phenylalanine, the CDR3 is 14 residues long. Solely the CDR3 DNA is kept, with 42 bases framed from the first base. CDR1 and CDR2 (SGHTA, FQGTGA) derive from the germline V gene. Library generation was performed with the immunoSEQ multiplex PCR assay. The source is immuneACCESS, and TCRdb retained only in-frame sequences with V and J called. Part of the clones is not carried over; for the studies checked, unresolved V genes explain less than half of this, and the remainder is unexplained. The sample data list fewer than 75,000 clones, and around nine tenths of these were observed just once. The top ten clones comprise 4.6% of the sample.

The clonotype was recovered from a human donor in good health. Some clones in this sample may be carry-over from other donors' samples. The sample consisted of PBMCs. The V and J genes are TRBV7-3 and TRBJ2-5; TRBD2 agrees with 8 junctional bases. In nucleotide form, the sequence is TGTGCCAGCAGCTTATCCGGGGGGGCAGAGACCCAGTACTTC. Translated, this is CASSLSGGAETQYF.